Below, 32 T cell receptor beta chains from the same sample are listed, as sequenced in a study of technical replicates of blood from a few donors. Assay used: immunoSEQ multiplex PCR; TCRdb lists only in-frame clones, some missing. The data hold about 44,000 clones, with over 95% observed a single time. Sequenced input: T cells isolated from PBMCs. These receptors all stem from a human donor in good health.

The chain uses TRBV6-5 and TRBJ2-1; the match to TRBD1 covers 7 bases. Germline V lookup: CDR1 MNHEY, CDR2 SVGAGI. Germline trimming cut 5 bases from V and 7 bases from J; bases unmatched to any gene: 5. There are 13 residues in the CDR3. CDR3 coding DNA: TGTGCCAGCAGTCCCAGGGGGTTTAATGAGCAGTTCTTC. Translated, it gives CASSPRGFNEQFF.

The J gene is TRBJ1-2, the V gene TRBV6-1, with D maybe TRBD1 (5 bases). CDR1 is MNHNS, CDR2 SASEGT, per germline. The CDR3 spans 15 residues. Trimming cost V 4 bases and J 8 bases, with 20 bases left between them. The CDR3 coding sequence is TGTGCCAGCAGTGTAACACGACGGGGGGGGGAAGGCTACACCTTC. Amino acid sequence: CASSVTRRGGEGYTF.

The chain couples TRBV19 to TRBJ2-7, with 8 bases that match TRBD1. Trimming took 1 base from V and 6 from J; bases not matched to a gene: 14. Germline V CDR1 and CDR2: LNHDA, SQIVND (reference sequence). This CDR3 contains 17 residues. CDR3 nucleotide sequence: TGTGCCAGTAGTATAGGTCAGTTTCATGGGACAGGCCCCGAGCAGTACTTC. It codes for CASSIGQFHGTGPEQYF.

The V and J genes are TRBV7-2 and TRBJ1-1; 7 bases fit TRBD1. After removal of 5 bases from V and 1 base from J, the junction contained 7 bases not matched to a gene. This CDR3 has 15 amino acids. Germline V gene sequence: CDR1 SGHTA, CDR2 FQGNSA. Here the CDR3 reads CASSPVRQGNTEAFF. As DNA, the CDR3 is TGTGCCAGCAGCCCAGTAAGACAGGGGAACACTGAAGCTTTCTTT. The full variable domain, with the rest looked up from reference TRBV7-2 and TRBJ1-1, is GAGVSQSPSNKVTEKGKDVELRCDPISGHTALYWYRQSLGQGLEFLIYFQGNSAPDKSGLPSDRFSAERTGGSVSTLTIQRTQQEDSAVYLCASSPVRQGNTEAFFGQGTRLTVV.

The CDR3 loop reads CASSSRQTPNYGYTF. The CDR3 nucleotides read TGTGCCAGCAGCTCAAGACAGACGCCTAACTATGGCTACACCTTC. V and J are TRBV7-2 and TRBJ1-2; D might be TRBD1 (5 bases). Germline V gene lookup returns CDR1 SGHTA and CDR2 FQGNSA. The V end was cut by 4 bases, the J end by 0 bases, with 12 bases between. This CDR3 has 15 residues.

The chain couples TRBV7-8 to TRBJ2-7; the D gene is possibly TRBD1 (5 bases). V was pared by 1 base and J by 3 bases, with 13 bases between. The CDR3 totals 15 residues. Germline V gives CDR1 SGHVS, CDR2 FQNEAQ. CDR3 residues: CASSLDRTISYEQYF. In nucleotides, the CDR3 is TGTGCCAGCAGCTTAGACCGGACAATAAGCTACGAGCAGTACTTC. The variable domain in full, completed from reference TRBV7-8 and TRBJ2-7, reads GAGVSQSPRYKVAKRGQDVALRCDPISGHVSLFWYQQALGQGPEFLTYFQNEAQLDKSGLPSDRFFAERPEGSVSTLKIQRTQQEDSAVYLCASSLDRTISYEQYFGPGTRLTVT.

The V call is TRBV5-1, the J call TRBJ1-3; 10 bases align to TRBD1. The ends lost 4 bases at V and 2 bases at J; junction bases unmatched: 3. The CDR3 is 15 residues long. Germline V CDR1 and CDR2: SGHRS, YFSETQ. The CDR3 bases are TGCGCCAGCAGCGGGGGACAGGGGCCTGGAAACACCATATATTTT. It encodes CASSGGQGPGNTIYF.

This chain links TRBV28 with TRBJ2-3; no firm D call. The CDR3 runs 12 residues. The ends were cut back, 6 bases at V and 3 bases at J, with 7 bases in the middle. Germline lookup yields CDR1 MDHEN and CDR2 SYDVKM. The CDR3 protein is CASSIRTDTQYF. The CDR3 nucleotides read TGTGCCAGCAGCATCAGAACAGATACGCAGTATTTT.

The V call is TRBV7-9, the J call TRBJ2-1; 14 bases are shared with TRBD2. The CDR3 is made up of 15 amino acids. The J segment lost 8 bases and the V segment lost 2 bases, leaving 2 bases of the junction unmatched. Germline values: CDR1 SEHNR, CDR2 FQNEAQ (reference sequence). This chain's CDR3 is CASSLSGLAGDEQFF. CDR3 in DNA: TGTGCCAGCAGCTTATCGGGACTAGCGGGAGATGAGCAGTTCTTC.

This chain connects TRBV5-1 to TRBJ2-2; TRBD1 is a possible D gene (5 bases). The CDR3 has 16 residues. CDR1 is SGHRS and CDR2 is YFSETQ in the germline V gene. Between the trimmed V and J ends, which lost 0 bases and 0 bases, there was a span of 9 bases. The CDR3 is CASSLAGPTNTGELFF. The CDR3 DNA reads TGCGCCAGCAGCTTGGCAGGGCCTACGAACACCGGGGAGCTGTTTTTT.

The V call is TRBV5-1, the J call TRBJ2-1; perhaps TRBD2 as D (5 bases). CDR1 SGHRS and CDR2 YFSETQ come from the germline V gene. The V end was cut by 7 bases, the J end by 0 bases, with 5 bases between. The CDR3 length is 12 residues. The CDR3, as DNA: TGCGCCAGCGGGAGCTCCTACAATGAGCAGTTCTTC. This sequence encodes CASGSSYNEQFF.

The chain is built from TRBV29-1 and TRBJ2-3; the match to TRBD2 covers 7 bases. This CDR3 contains 14 residues. With 5 bases clipped from V and 2 bases from J, the junction kept 7 bases outside the gene matches. Germline CDR1 reads SQVTM; CDR2 reads ANQGSEA. The CDR3 DNA reads as TGCAGCGTTCCCCCGGGGGGAAACACAGATACGCAGTATTTT. Its protein product is CSVPPGGNTDTQYF.

J is TRBJ1-1 and V is TRBV6-5; tentative D call: TRBD1 (6 bases). The length of the CDR3 is 16 residues. In germline, CDR1 is MNHEY, CDR2 SVGAGI. The V and J ends lost 4 bases and 4 bases respectively, with 19 bases between them. In DNA, the CDR3 is TGTGCCAGCAGTTCCGATCGGATTAGCAGGGGCACTGAAGCTTTCTTT. It specifies CASSSDRISRGTEAFF.

The chain links TRBV6-1 to TRBJ2-7, with D maybe TRBD1 (5 bases). CDR3 length: 12 residues. Trimming pared 11 bases from V and 2 bases from J, leaving 13 bases between. CDR1 MNHNS and CDR2 SASEGT come from the germline V gene. CDR3 loop: CAGAALPYEQYF. The CDR3 coding sequence is TGTGCCGGGGCGGCGCTTCCCTACGAGCAGTACTTC.

The CDR3 spells CSVAGVSGPFYNEQFF. DNA of the CDR3: TGCAGCGTTGCGGGGGTTAGCGGACCTTTCTACAATGAGCAGTTCTTC. The gene calls are TRBV29-1 and TRBJ2-1; D is perhaps TRBD2 (6 bases). This CDR3 comprises 16 residues. Trimming removed 4 bases at V and 3 bases at J, with 19 bases between. Germline V gene sequence: CDR1 SQVTM, CDR2 ANQGSEA.

This chain links TRBV28 with TRBJ1-2; 9 bases are shared with TRBD1. In germline, CDR1 is MDHEN, CDR2 SYDVKM. Trimming at V came to 6 bases and at J to 8 bases, leaving 10 bases not matched to a gene. The length of the CDR3 is 14 residues. The CDR3 DNA follows: TGTGCCAGCAGACAGGAGGGACAGGGTCGGGGCTACACCTTC. Encoded protein: CASRQEGQGRGYTF.

The chain has TRBV14 and TRBJ2-7; no reliable D call. The V end was cut by 4 bases, the J end by 3 bases, with 16 bases between. CDR1 SGHDN and CDR2 FVKESK come from the germline V gene. The CDR3 contains 15 residues. The CDR3 loop is CASSPLRSSGYEQYF. CDR3 nucleotides: TGTGCCAGCAGCCCCCTTAGGTCGTCAGGCTACGAGCAGTACTTC.

The chain couples TRBV5-6 to TRBJ2-3, with D possibly TRBD2 on 6 matching bases. This CDR3 region has 18 residues. V dropped 4 bases and J dropped 1 base, with 22 bases sitting between them. CDR1 is SGHDT, CDR2 YYEEEE, per germline. In nucleotides, the CDR3 is TGTGCCAGCAGCAGAGAAAGGGACTGGAACCGGGGCACAGATACGCAGTATTTT. This encodes CASSRERDWNRGTDTQYF. Drawing the rest from reference TRBV5-6 and TRBJ2-3, the complete variable domain is DAGVTQSPTHLIKTRGQQVTLRCSPKSGHDTVSWYQQALGQGPQFIFQYYEEEERQRGNFPDRFSGHQFPNYSSELNVNALLLGDSALYLCASSRERDWNRGTDTQYFGPGTRLTVL.

The chain carries TRBV9 and TRBJ2-1, with TRBD2 matching over 9 bases. V lost 2 bases, J lost 8 bases, and 2 bases stayed unmatched. Per the germline V gene, CDR1 is SGDLS and CDR2 is YYNGEE. CDR3 length: 13 amino acids. Written as DNA, the CDR3 is TGTGCCAGCAGCGTGGGCGGGGGGGATGAGCAGTTCTTC. Translated: CASSVGGGDEQFF.

The sample holds a few counts of this clone. CDR3: CASTQGQGNYEQYF. Written as DNA, the CDR3 is TGTGCCAGCACACAGGGGCAGGGGAACTACGAGCAGTACTTC. This sequence joins TRBV7-9 and TRBJ2-7; 7 bases match TRBD1. Trimming cost V 7 bases and J 3 bases; bases outside gene matches: 9. This CDR3 region has 14 residues. The germline CDR1 and CDR2 sequences are SEHNR and FQNEAQ (reference sequence). Full variable domain (remainder filled in from reference TRBV7-9 and TRBJ2-7): DTGVSQNPRHKITKRGQNVTFRCDPISEHNRLYWYRQTLGQGPEFLTYFQNEAQLEKSRLLSDRFSAERPKGSFSTLEIQRTEQGDSAMYLCASTQGQGNYEQYFGPGTRLTVT.

This clone appeared once. The chain uses TRBV10-3 and TRBJ2-7, with D possibly matching TRBD1 (6 bases). Deletions cut 6 bases from V and 4 bases from J, with 16 bases between. Per germline, CDR1 ENHRY and CDR2 SYGVKD. The CDR3 is 14 residues long. CDR3 residues: CAIREPDRLYEQYF. CDR3 nucleotides: TGTGCCATCAGAGAACCTGACAGGCTGTACGAGCAGTACTTC.

This sequence joins TRBV11-2 and TRBJ2-1, with 11 bases matching TRBD2. The CDR3 is made up of 16 amino acids. After removal of 5 bases from V and 3 bases from J, the junction contained 6 bases not matched to a gene. The germline CDR1 and CDR2 sequences are SGHAT and FQNNGV. In DNA, the CDR3 is TGTGCCAGCAGCCAGGGACTAGCGGTATACTACAATGAGCAGTTCTTC. Translation gives CASSQGLAVYYNEQFF.

This clone was detected once. The genes are TRBV29-1 and TRBJ1-1, with D unresolved. Germline CDR1 reads SQVTM; CDR2 reads ANQGSEA. The CDR3 length is 14 residues. V gave up 4 bases and J gave up 7 bases, with 19 bases separating them. The CDR3, as DNA: TGCAGCGTTGTCGTGGCAGGTGGGTTCATTGAAGCTTTCTTT. Its translation: CSVVVAGGFIEAFF. The full variable domain, its missing parts supplied by reference TRBV29-1 and TRBJ1-1, is SAVISQKPSRDICQRGTSLTIQCQVDSQVTMMFWYRQQPGQSLTLIATANQGSEATYESGFVIDKFPISRPNLTFSTLTVSNMSPEDSSIYLCSVVVAGGFIEAFFGQGTRLTVV.

This clone appeared once. V and J are TRBV19 and TRBJ1-1; D is ambiguous. Trimming took off 3 bases at V and 1 base at J, with 6 bases between the two ends. The CDR3 loop spans 13 amino acids. Per the germline V gene, CDR1 is LNHDA and CDR2 is SQIVND (reference sequence). The CDR3 is CASSISSNTEAFF. The DNA for the CDR3 is TGTGCCAGTAGTATTTCCTCGAACACTGAAGCTTTCTTT.

This chain links TRBV2 with TRBJ2-2; 11 nucleotides match TRBD2. The CDR3 has 15 amino acids. Unmatched junction bases numbered 7, after V lost 6 bases and J lost 7 bases. Per the germline V gene, CDR1 is SNHLY and CDR2 is FYNNEI. This CDR3 is CASRLAGVEGGELFF. CDR3 nucleotides: TGTGCCAGCAGACTAGCGGGAGTGGAAGGCGGGGAGCTGTTTTTT.

This clone appeared a single time. The chain recombines TRBV6-1 with TRBJ1-3; D unclear. Trimming shortened V by 2 bases and J by 0 bases, and 8 bases separated the two germline ends. Germline CDR1 MNHNS, CDR2 SASEGT. The CDR3 runs 15 residues. The CDR3 here is CASSESLFSGNTIYF. For the CDR3, the DNA is TGTGCCAGCAGTGAATCACTTTTCTCTGGAAACACCATATATTTT.

This sequence joins TRBV9 and TRBJ2-1, with D uncertain. The CDR3 has 16 amino acids. CDR1 SGDLS and CDR2 YYNGEE come from the germline V gene. V lost 3 bases, J lost 0 bases, and 13 bases lay in between. In nucleotides, the CDR3 is TGTGCCAGCAGCGACCCTACGTCGAGCTCCTACAATGAGCAGTTCTTC. As protein: CASSDPTSSSYNEQFF.

The chain uses TRBV7-9 and TRBJ2-7; D perhaps matches TRBD2 (6 bases). The CDR3 covers 15 residues. Trimming stripped 1 base from V and 4 bases from J, with 14 bases between. Germline V CDR1 and CDR2: SEHNR, FQNEAQ (reference sequence). CDR3 nucleotides: TGTGCCAGCAGCTTAGGGGCGGGAAGGCTATACGAGCAGTACTTC. It encodes CASSLGAGRLYEQYF.

This chain connects TRBV6-5 to TRBJ2-7, with D perhaps TRBD1 (6 bases). The CDR3 loop spans 15 amino acids. CDR1 and CDR2 (germline): MNHEY, SVGAGI. V lost 6 bases and J lost 0, with 15 bases in between. CDR3 bases: TGTGCCAGCAGGAACCAATGGGACAACTCCTACGAGCAGTACTTC. Translating gives CASRNQWDNSYEQYF.

V gene TRBV29-1 combines with J gene TRBJ2-3; TRBD1 matches at 7 bases. The germline gives CDR1 SQVTM, CDR2 ANQGSEA. Trimming removed 5 bases from V and 2 bases from J; junction bases left unmatched: 4. The CDR3 consists of 13 residues. This chain's CDR3 is CSVKGQTTDTQYF. DNA of the CDR3: TGCAGCGTTAAGGGACAGACCACAGATACGCAGTATTTT.

The chain joins TRBV19 to TRBJ1-5, with TRBD1 matching over 7 bases. The CDR3 has 13 residues. Looked up from germline, CDR1 is LNHDA and CDR2 is SQIVND (reference sequence). V shed 8 bases, J shed 3 bases, and the junction held 4 bases outside the gene matches. The CDR3 protein is CASETGYNQPQHF. As DNA, the CDR3 is TGTGCCAGTGAGACAGGGTACAATCAGCCCCAGCATTTT. The entire variable domain, with the rest obtained from reference TRBV19 and TRBJ1-5, is as follows: DGGITQSPKYLFRKEGQNVTLSCEQNLNHDAMYWYRQDPGQGLRLIYYSQIVNDFQKGDIAEGYSVSREKKESFPLTVTSAQKNPTAFYLCASETGYNQPQHFGDGTRLSIL.

CDR3 in amino acids: CAWSVHPEQFF. CDR3 sequence (DNA): TGTGCCTGGAGTGTACACCCCGAGCAGTTCTTC. The chain has TRBV30 and TRBJ2-1; unclear D gene. Germline V gives CDR1 GTSNPN, CDR2 SVGIG (reference sequence). Trimming left V 0 bases short and J 10 bases short, with 7 bases between. CDR3 size: 11 residues.